Each of the 15 T cell receptor beta chains below was sequenced from the same sample in a study of T-cell memory formation after mild COVID-19 (dated by TCRdb to the early 2020s). The library relied on 5' RACE. This sample was sequenced with an Illumina NovaSeq 6000. TCRdb ran its own pipeline on the public reads, namely fastp trimming at Q25 and MiXCR clone calling, and kept in-frame beta chains. Under each unique CDR3 protein, matching rows form one entry showing the most common genes and DNA. Across this sample there are almost 350,000 distinct CDR3 sequences, with around a fifth seen only once. The ten largest clones capture under 25% of the sample. Sequenced material: PBMCs or a T cell subset sorted from them (not recorded which). The receptors originated from a man aged 18 to 35 who had mild COVID-19 (a few samples of this study predate the infection). The sample titles of this study are shuffled in the database, so cell type and time point are left out; the donor was told from shared clones.

V and J are TRBV3-1 and TRBJ2-7; D possibly corresponds to TRBD1 (6 bases). The CDR3 extends over 13 amino acids. Trimming pared 6 bases from V and 7 bases from J, leaving 16 bases between. CDR1 LGHDT and CDR2 YNNKEL come from the germline V gene (reference sequence). CDR3 DNA sequence: TGTGCCAGCAGTCGAACCGGGACAAAAGAGCAGTACTTC. It encodes CASSRTGTKEQYF.

The chain links TRBV20-1 to TRBJ1-1; the match to TRBD1 covers 9 bases. With V trimmed by 6 bases and J by 8 bases, 10 bases remained unmatched. The CDR3 covers 13 residues. Germline V gene sequence: CDR1 DFQATT, CDR2 SNEGSKA (reference sequence). The CDR3 bases are TGCAGTGCGTCGAGACAGGGGGGATCCGAAGCTTTCTTT. It is translated as CSASRQGGSEAFF.

The V and J genes are TRBV27 and TRBJ2-1, with 12 bases matching TRBD2. Germline V gene lookup returns CDR1 MNHEY and CDR2 SMNVEV (reference sequence). V lost 5 bases, J lost 3 bases, and 2 bases stayed unmatched. This CDR3 comprises 15 residues. This chain's CDR3 is CASSLAGGYYNEQFF. The CDR3 DNA sequence: TGTGCCAGCAGTCTAGCGGGGGGGTACTACAATGAGCAGTTCTTC.

The chain employs TRBV7-8 and TRBJ2-7; possible D gene TRBD1, 6 bases. The V end lost 4 bases, the J end lost 7 bases, and 8 bases lay between the germline ends. The CDR3 sequence is 11 residues long. Germline CDR1 SGHVS, CDR2 FQNEAQ. The DNA of the CDR3 is TGTGCCAGCAGCTCGCAGGGGGAGCAGTACGTC. This codes for CASSSQGEQYV.

The chain recombines TRBV15 with TRBJ2-5; 9 positions agree with TRBD2. The germline CDR1 and CDR2 sequences are LNHNV and YYDKDF (reference sequence). The CDR3 totals 14 residues. V lost 5 bases to trimming and J lost 2 bases; unmatched junction nucleotides: 3. Here the CDR3 DNA reads TGTGCCACCAGCGGGGGACTAGCTCAAGAGACCCAGTACTTC. This encodes CATSGGLAQETQYF.

The chain carries TRBV6-2 or TRBV6-3 and TRBJ1-6; 7 nucleotides agree with TRBD1. The germline CDR1 and CDR2 sequences are MNHEY and SVGEGT. The CDR3 runs to 14 residues. After removal of 5 bases from V and 7 bases from J, the junction contained 5 bases not matched to a gene. The CDR3 loop reads CASSPGGPNSPLHF. CDR3 bases: TGTGCCAGCAGTCCAGGGGGTCCGAATTCACCCCTCCACTTT.

V and J are TRBV2 and TRBJ1-1; TRBD1 matches 7 bases. The junction had 16 bases not matched to a gene; V was cut back by 3 bases and J by 0 bases. CDR1 SNHLY and CDR2 FYNNEI come from the germline V gene. The CDR3 has 19 residues. CDR3 sequence (DNA): TGTGCCAGCAGTGACCCCCTCGGACAGGTTCGAGGGATGAACACTGAAGCTTTCTTT. Its translation: CASSDPLGQVRGMNTEAFF.

This chain connects TRBV27 to TRBJ1-6; a weak D match, TRBD1 (5 bases). This CDR3 has 14 amino acids. Germline CDR1 and CDR2: MNHEY and SMNVEV (reference sequence). Trimming pared 3 bases from V and 8 bases from J, leaving 11 bases between. The CDR3 loop is CASSLWGQDSPLHF. For the CDR3, the DNA is TGTGCCAGCAGTTTGTGGGGCCAAGATTCACCCCTCCACTTT.

V usage is TRBV6-5 and J usage is TRBJ2-1; 8 positions match TRBD1. Germline lookup yields CDR1 MNHEY and CDR2 SVGAGI. Trimming removed 11 bases from V and 6 bases from J; junction bases left unmatched: 12. CDR3 length: 14 amino acids. The CDR3 loop reads CASYSGGSGNEQFF. CDR3 bases: TGTGCCTCTTACTCAGGGGGCTCTGGCAATGAGCAGTTCTTC.

This clonotype was detected only once. The chain recombines TRBV7-9 with TRBJ1-5, with D uncertain. The CDR3 has 13 residues. Per germline, CDR1 SEHNR and CDR2 FQNEAQ (reference sequence). V lost 2 bases to trimming and J lost 5 bases, with 7 bases between them. The chain's CDR3 is CASSLIGHQPQHF. For the CDR3, the DNA is TGTGCCAGCAGCTTAATAGGCCATCAGCCCCAGCATTTT.

In this sample, this clonotype turned up a few times. The chain couples TRBV5-1 to TRBJ2-1; D ambiguous. From germline, CDR1 is SGHRS and CDR2 YFSETQ. The CDR3 has 15 residues. The V end lost 0 bases, the J end lost 8 bases, and 15 bases lay between the germline ends. The CDR3 loop reads CASSLAADLIDEQFF. Written as DNA, the CDR3 is TGCGCCAGCAGCTTGGCCGCGGACCTTATCGATGAGCAGTTCTTC. The variable domain in full, completed from reference TRBV5-1 and TRBJ2-1, reads KAGVTQTPRYLIKTRGQQVTLSCSPISGHRSVSWYQQTPGQGLQFLFEYFSETQRNKGNFPGRFSGRQFSNSRSEMNVSTLELGDSALYLCASSLAADLIDEQFFGPGTRLTVL.

CDR3 residues: CASSQDGGRQETQYF. Written as DNA, the CDR3 is TGCGCCAGCAGCCAAGACGGGGGCCGACAAGAGACCCAGTACTTC. The chain uses TRBV4-1 and TRBJ2-5; the D call may be TRBD1 or TRBD2 (6 bases each). The V gene lost 0 bases and the J gene lost 2 bases, with 10 bases spanning the gap. The CDR3 is made up of 15 amino acids. In germline, CDR1 is MGHRA, CDR2 YSYEKL.

The rearrangement uses TRBV10-3 and TRBJ2-7, with TRBD1 matching over 10 bases. Germline V gives CDR1 ENHRY, CDR2 SYGVKD. V shed 3 bases and J 3 bases; nucleotides not matched to a gene: 2. The CDR3 sequence is 14 residues long. CDR3 DNA: TGTGCCATCAGTGACGGACAGGGGGACTACGAGCAGTACGTC. Translating it yields CAISDGQGDYEQYV.

The chain joins TRBV12-3 or TRBV12-4 to TRBJ1-2; perhaps TRBD1 as D (5 bases). CDR3 length: 14 amino acids. V dropped 6 bases and J dropped 4 bases, with 15 bases sitting between them. For the CDR3, the DNA is TGTGCCAGCAGGATAACAGGCGTCGGCTATGGCTACACCTTC. Translation gives CASRITGVGYGYTF.

The chain carries TRBV5-1 and TRBJ2-2; a weak D match, TRBD2 (6 bases). Trimming took off 4 bases at V and 6 bases at J, with 10 bases between the two ends. Germline values: CDR1 SGHRS, CDR2 YFSETQ. This CDR3 comprises 13 residues. The CDR3 loop reads CASSSGLPGELFF. The CDR3 bases are TGCGCCAGCAGCAGCGGACTACCCGGGGAGCTGTTTTTT.